The clone carrying this T cell receptor beta chain was seen more than once but under ten times. Its specificity is unknown. This specimen comes from a study of CD8 T cells in ankylosing spondylitis. Findings of the study overall: There was a TCR beta motif, made of several highly homologous variants, that appeared characteristic of ankylosing spondylitis blood.

Germline loops: CDR1 SGHAT, CDR2 FQNNGV. The CDR3 totals 16 residues. The V and J ends lost 5 bases and 3 bases, in that order; junction bases with no gene match: 10. From the 5' RACE reads, TCRdb called clonotypes with MiXCR, one entry per CDR3 protein. The sample holds 450,000 or so distinct CDR3 sequences, about 24% seen once. Specimen: blood, either unsorted or a sorted T cell fraction (not recorded which). The sequence was collected from a male donor with ankylosing spondylitis. The chain combines TRBV11-2 with TRBJ1-2; 9 nucleotides align to TRBD1. The CDR3 region is CASSPYTGGAHYGYTF. DNA of the CDR3: TGTGCCAGCAGCCCATATACAGGGGGCGCCCACTATGGCTACACCTTC.